Below, 20 T cell receptor beta chains from the same sample are listed, as sequenced in a study of CD8 T cells in Susac syndrome. When the RNA was reverse transcribed, random hexamers were used with an input of about 0.45 to 1 ug. TCRdb re-called the immunoSEQ multiplex PCR reads with MiXCR, one entry per CDR3 protein. The sample includes a few hundred thousand distinct CDR3 sequences, roughly 85% of them seen just once. Sequencing input: CD8+ T cells from PBMCs. These receptors all come from a human donor with multiple sclerosis.

This chain uses TRBV12-5 with TRBJ1-4; D remains unclear. V was clipped by 7 bases and J by 3 bases, with 9 bases between them. This CDR3 is 13 amino acids long. Germline lookup yields CDR1 LGHNT and CDR2 FRNRAP. CDR3: CASVEAPNEKLFF. CDR3 nucleotide sequence: TGTGCTAGTGTCGAGGCGCCTAATGAAAAACTGTTTTTT.

The chain has TRBV6-5 and TRBJ1-1; D not resolved. The germline gives CDR1 MNHEY, CDR2 SVGAGI. This CDR3 is built from 13 residues. V was pared by 0 bases and J by 5 bases, with 7 bases between. CDR3 sequence reads: CASSYSPETEAFF. In DNA form, the CDR3 reads TGTGCCAGCAGTTACTCGCCGGAGACTGAAGCTTTCTTT.

This chain joins TRBV6-5 and TRBJ1-1, with a tentative D call TRBD1 (6 bases). Trimming removed 2 bases from V and 0 bases from J, with 7 bases in between. The CDR3 consists of 14 residues. Germline values: CDR1 MNHEY, CDR2 SVGAGI. This chain's CDR3 is CASSYRGMNTEAFF. The DNA for the CDR3 is TGTGCCAGCAGTTACAGGGGGATGAACACTGAAGCTTTCTTT.

The chain carries TRBV12-3 or TRBV12-4 and TRBJ2-1; no clear D. The ends were cut back, 3 bases at V and 2 bases at J, with 5 bases in the middle. This CDR3 has 13 residues. The CDR3 protein is CASSFAPYNEQFF. The DNA for the CDR3 is TGTGCCAGCAGTTTTGCTCCCTACAATGAGCAGTTCTTC.

Comments on this clonotype: One end of the junction varies from germline; a read error may be responsible. The V call is TRBV3-1, the J call TRBJ2-5, with 11 bases identical to TRBD2. The CDR3 totals 17 residues. CDR1 is LGHDT, CDR2 YNNKEL, per germline (reference sequence). The CDR3 nucleotides are TGTGCCAGCGGCCAAGACTGGACTAGCGGGCACCAAGAGACCCAGTACTTC. Translated, it gives CASGQDWTSGHQETQYF.

Comment on this clonotype: The junction does not match germline at one end; this may be a read error. V gene TRBV3-1 combines with J gene TRBJ2-1; D unclear. There are 12 residues in the CDR3. Germline loops: CDR1 LGHDT, CDR2 YNNKEL (reference sequence). Here the CDR3 DNA reads TGTGCCAGCAGCCAGATTTACAATGGGCAGTTCTTC. Encoded protein: CASSQIYNGQFF.

The chain is built from TRBV10-3 and TRBJ1-2, with D possibly being TRBD1 (6 bases). The germline CDR1 and CDR2 sequences are ENHRY and SYGVKD. Trimming shortened V by 6 bases and J by 4 bases, and 18 bases separated the two germline ends. The CDR3 sequence is 15 residues long. CDR3 nucleotide sequence: TGTGCCATCAGATTCGCAGGGGAGGAGGGCTATGGCTACACCTTC. This translates into CAIRFAGEEGYGYTF.

The J gene is TRBJ1-5, the V gene TRBV11-2; a weak D match, TRBD1 (5 bases). The germline V gene has CDR1 SGHAT and CDR2 FQNNGV. The CDR3 consists of 14 residues. The V and J ends lost 8 bases and 3 bases respectively, with 14 bases between them. CDR3 bases: TGTGCCAGCGCCGATTGGGGGGACAATCAGCCCCAGCATTTT. This sequence encodes CASADWGDNQPQHF.

The chain is built from TRBV25-1 and TRBJ1-1, with 8 positions matching TRBD1. The junction had 3 bases not matched to a gene; V was cut back by 0 bases and J by 3 bases. This CDR3 spans 15 amino acids. CDR1 and CDR2 (germline): MGHDK, SYGVNS. For the CDR3, the DNA is TGTGCCAGCAGTGAATACATGACAGGGGACACTGAAGCTTTCTTT. Translated, it gives CASSEYMTGDTEAFF.

This chain links TRBV28 with TRBJ1-3; D gene uncertain. The germline V gene encodes CDR1 MDHEN and CDR2 SYDVKM. V was shortened by 3 bases and J by 5 bases, with 11 bases between the two germline ends. The CDR3 contains 14 residues. The CDR3 DNA reads TGTGCCAGCAGTTTCCTCGACGGCAGAAACACCATATATTTT. Translated, it gives CASSFLDGRNTIYF.

The rearrangement links TRBV27 to TRBJ2-7, with 8 bases aligning to TRBD2. The V gene's germline CDR1 is MNHEY and CDR2 SMNVEV (reference sequence). This CDR3 spans 16 amino acids. V shed 0 bases and J 3 bases; nucleotides not matched to a gene: 7. CDR3 nucleotide sequence: TGTGCCAGCAGTTTATCTTTCGGGGGGGCCCTCTACGAGCAGTACTTC. It encodes CASSLSFGGALYEQYF.

The chain joins TRBV19 to TRBJ1-5; 9 nucleotides align to TRBD1. CDR3 length: 18 amino acids. Germline V gene sequence: CDR1 LNHDA, CDR2 SQIVND (reference sequence). The trim removed 9 bases at V and 2 bases at J, leaving 17 bases unmatched. CDR3 protein: CASLPGQGSDLGNQPQHF. The CDR3 nucleotides read TGTGCCAGCCTTCCGGGACAGGGATCGGATTTGGGCAATCAGCCCCAGCATTTT.

This clonotype was detected once. V gene TRBV27 combines with J gene TRBJ2-3; tentatively, D is TRBD2 (6 bases). V was shortened by 0 bases and J by 2 bases, with 33 bases between the two germline ends. Germline CDR1 and CDR2: MNHEY and SMNVEV (reference sequence). The CDR3 consists of 23 residues. The CDR3 here is CASSLSFYPGVRHTHRPTDTQYF. The CDR3 nucleotides read TGTGCCAGCAGTTTATCGTTCTATCCGGGAGTGCGACACACACACAGGCCCACAGATACGCAGTATTTT.

CDR3 sequence reads: CASSDSPVTGELFF. The CDR3 nucleotides are TGTGCCAGCAGTGACTCGCCCGTCACCGGGGAGCTGTTTTTT. V usage is TRBV6-4 and J usage is TRBJ2-2; the D is unclear. The CDR3 runs to 14 residues. Between the trimmed V and J ends, which lost 0 bases and 4 bases, there was a span of 6 bases. Per the germline V gene, CDR1 is MRHNA and CDR2 is SNTAGT.

The gene calls are TRBV2 and TRBJ1-1; D not certain. The CDR3 length is 13 residues. Trimming stripped 7 bases from V and 0 bases from J, with 9 bases between. Germline V gene lookup returns CDR1 SNHLY and CDR2 FYNNEI. The CDR3 nucleotides are TGTGCCAGCATTCTGACCCTGAACACTGAAGCTTTCTTT. It translates to CASILTLNTEAFF.

The rearrangement uses TRBV7-9 and TRBJ2-1, with 11 bases fitting TRBD2. Germline lookup yields CDR1 SEHNR and CDR2 FQNEAQ (reference sequence). There are 15 residues in the CDR3. Trimming took 5 bases from V and 8 from J; bases not matched to a gene: 8. CDR3 sequence reads: CASSPGTSGYYEQFF. CDR3 DNA sequence: TGTGCCAGCAGCCCCGGGACTAGCGGTTACTATGAGCAGTTCTTC.

The chain employs TRBV7-2 and TRBJ2-5; the match to TRBD2 covers 11 bases. The CDR3 consists of 16 residues. After removal of 5 bases from V and 0 bases from J, the junction contained 5 bases not matched to a gene. Germline CDR1 is SGHTA and CDR2 is FQGNSA. The CDR3 loop is CASSHRLAGNQETQYF. The DNA of the CDR3 is TGTGCCAGCAGCCATCGACTAGCGGGGAACCAAGAGACCCAGTACTTC.

The CDR3 spells CASSTNNEQFF. In DNA, the CDR3 is TGTGCCAGCAGTACCAACAATGAGCAGTTCTTC. The chain has TRBV28 and TRBJ2-1, with unresolved D. Germline CDR1 and CDR2: MDHEN and SYDVKM. CDR3 length: 11 amino acids. Trimming removed 5 bases at V and 5 bases at J, with 4 bases between. Based on the CDR3 plus reference TRBV28 and TRBJ2-1, the full variable domain is DVKVTQSSRYLVKRTGEKVFLECVQDMDHENMFWYRQDPGLGLRLIYFSYDVKMKEKGDIPEGYSVSREKKERFSLILESASTNQTSMYLCASSTNNEQFFGPGTRLTVL.

The CDR3 sequence: CSARDEDTRTEAFF. CDR3 nucleotide sequence: TGCAGTGCTAGAGATGAAGACACCAGGACTGAAGCTTTCTTT. The V gene is TRBV20-1, the J gene TRBJ1-1; D gene uncertain. Trimming cost V 0 bases and J 5 bases, with 13 bases left between them. This CDR3 region has 14 residues. The germline V gene encodes CDR1 DFQATT and CDR2 SNEGSKA (reference sequence).

This chain connects TRBV7-9 to TRBJ2-7, with TRBD1 as a possible D gene (6 bases). This CDR3 spans 16 amino acids. Germline V gives CDR1 SEHNR, CDR2 FQNEAQ (reference sequence). Trimming cost V 6 bases and J 1 base, with 19 bases left between them. The CDR3, as DNA: TGTGCCAGCAGTCCCGACCTGGACAGACATTCCTACGAGCAGTACTTC. Protein product: CASSPDLDRHSYEQYF.